Listed here are 5 T cell receptor beta chains from one sample, sequenced in a study of T-cell reconstitution after alpha-beta-depleted transplantation in children. The authors prepared the TCRbeta library with unique molecular identifiers. Each CDR3 protein gets one entry after TCRdb re-called the PCR reads with MiXCR. The sample lists about 460,000 distinct CDR3 sequences, over 9.5% occurring once. The sequencing used PBMCs, collected before TCRalphabeta/CD19-depleted stem cell transplant. The receptors come from a child aged 2 to 10 with inherited bone marrow failure, due to receive a stem cell transplant.

This clonotype came up many times. The J gene is TRBJ2-1, the V gene TRBV9; 9 bases are shared with TRBD2. Germline assignment: CDR1 SGDLS and CDR2 YYNGEE. The CDR3 consists of 15 residues. The V gene end was trimmed by 3 bases and the J gene end by 2 bases; junction bases not matched to a gene: 3. The CDR3 loop reads CASSEGGGAYNEQFF. DNA of the CDR3: TGTGCCAGCAGCGAGGGCGGGGGGGCCTACAATGAGCAGTTCTTC.

The V and J genes are TRBV30 and TRBJ1-1; 8 nucleotides match TRBD1. The CDR3 is made up of 14 amino acids. Germline V gene sequence: CDR1 GTSNPN, CDR2 SVGIG (reference sequence). With V trimmed by 2 bases and J by 1 base, 3 bases remained unmatched. CDR3: CAWSLTGENTEAFF. In DNA, the CDR3 is TGTGCCTGGAGTTTGACAGGGGAGAACACTGAAGCTTTCTTT. Full variable domain (outside the CDR3, taken from reference TRBV30 and TRBJ1-1): SQTIHQWPATLVQPVGSPLSLECTVEGTSNPNLYWYRQAAGRGLQLLFYSVGIGQISSEVPQNLSASRPQDRQFILSSKKLLLSDSGFYLCAWSLTGENTEAFFGQGTRLTVV.

The V and J genes are TRBV21-1 and TRBJ1-3. TRBV21-1 is listed as a pseudogene. This CDR3 region has 17 residues. The DNA of the CDR3 is TGTGCCAGCAGCAAAGAGAGGGACCCGCGGCCCGGAAACACCATATATTTT. Translation: CASSKERDPRPGNTIYF.

This clonotype has a handful of counts. V is TRBV20-1 and J is TRBJ1-2; no firm D call. The CDR3 contains 12 residues. With 1 base removed from V and 8 bases from J, the gap between germline ends came to 11 bases. Germline-derived CDR1 and CDR2 are DFQATT and SNEGSKA (reference sequence). The CDR3 DNA reads TGCAGTGCTAGAGTTCCAGGCTTGGGCTACACCTTC. Translated, it gives CSARVPGLGYTF.

This clonotype showed up many times. The rearrangement uses TRBV24-1 and TRBJ2-1; a possible D gene is TRBD2 (5 bases). Trimming shortened V by 4 bases and J by 7 bases, and 13 bases separated the two germline ends. The germline gives CDR1 KGHDR, CDR2 SFDVKD. CDR3 size: 14 residues. Here the CDR3 reads CATSDPGDANEQFF. In DNA form, the CDR3 reads TGTGCCACCAGTGACCCCGGGGATGCGAATGAGCAGTTCTTC.